This TCR beta chain appears in the sequencing data of a study of T-cell reconstitution after alpha-beta-depleted transplantation in children. Between the trimmed V and J ends, which lost 4 bases and 3 bases, there was a span of 4 bases. The V gene's germline CDR1 is SGHVS and CDR2 FQNEAQ. CDR3 length: 12 amino acids. Preparation of the TCRbeta library used unique molecular identifiers. TCRdb called the PCR reads again in MiXCR, with one record for every CDR3 protein. The table has about 110,000 distinct CDR3 sequences, approximately 10% seen once; the top ten hold less than 45%. Concerning this clonotype itself: The antigen remains undetermined.

Regarding the study as a whole: Expanded graft clones, several hundred of them, were reportedly the source of alpha-beta T cells about two months after transplant. Newly produced T cells mostly provided counts and TCRbeta diversity after one year, as hyperexpanded clones declined. Surviving recipient T cells and thymic progenitors produced the high day-60 TCRbeta diversity seen in some patients.

The clonotype was recovered from a boy between 2 and 15 years old with acute lymphoblastic leukemia, due to receive a stem cell transplant. The chain uses TRBV7-8 and TRBJ1-5; D ambiguous. Material: PBMCs, obtained before TCRalphabeta/CD19-depleted stem cell transplant. The DNA of the CDR3 is TGTGCCAGCAGCTCCGTCAATCAGCCCCAGCATTTT. Amino acid sequence: CASSSVNQPQHF.